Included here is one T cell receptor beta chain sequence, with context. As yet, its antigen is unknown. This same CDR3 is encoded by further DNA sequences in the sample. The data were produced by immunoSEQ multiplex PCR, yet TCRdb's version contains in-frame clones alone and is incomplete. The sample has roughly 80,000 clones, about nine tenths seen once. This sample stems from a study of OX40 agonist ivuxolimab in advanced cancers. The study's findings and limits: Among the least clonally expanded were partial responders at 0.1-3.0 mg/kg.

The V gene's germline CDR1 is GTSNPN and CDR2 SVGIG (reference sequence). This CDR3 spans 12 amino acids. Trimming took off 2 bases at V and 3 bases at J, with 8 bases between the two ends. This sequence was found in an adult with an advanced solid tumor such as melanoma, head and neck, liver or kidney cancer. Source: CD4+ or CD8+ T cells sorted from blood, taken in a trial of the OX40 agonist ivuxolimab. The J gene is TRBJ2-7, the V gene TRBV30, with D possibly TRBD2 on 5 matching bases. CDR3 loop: CAWSSGNYEQYF. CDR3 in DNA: TGTGCCTGGAGTTCGGGGAACTACGAGCAGTACTTC.